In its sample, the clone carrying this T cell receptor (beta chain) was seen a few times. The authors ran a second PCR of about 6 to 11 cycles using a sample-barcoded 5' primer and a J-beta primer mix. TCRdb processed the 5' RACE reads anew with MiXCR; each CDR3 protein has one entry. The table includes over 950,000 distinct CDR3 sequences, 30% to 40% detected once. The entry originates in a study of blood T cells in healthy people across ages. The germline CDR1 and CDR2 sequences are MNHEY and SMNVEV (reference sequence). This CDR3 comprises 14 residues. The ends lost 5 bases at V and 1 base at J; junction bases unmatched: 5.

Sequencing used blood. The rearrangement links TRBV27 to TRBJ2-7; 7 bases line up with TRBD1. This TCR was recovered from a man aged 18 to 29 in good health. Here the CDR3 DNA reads TGTGCCAGCAGTCCAGGGGGTAGGTCCTACGAGCAGTACTTC. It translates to CASSPGGRSYEQYF.